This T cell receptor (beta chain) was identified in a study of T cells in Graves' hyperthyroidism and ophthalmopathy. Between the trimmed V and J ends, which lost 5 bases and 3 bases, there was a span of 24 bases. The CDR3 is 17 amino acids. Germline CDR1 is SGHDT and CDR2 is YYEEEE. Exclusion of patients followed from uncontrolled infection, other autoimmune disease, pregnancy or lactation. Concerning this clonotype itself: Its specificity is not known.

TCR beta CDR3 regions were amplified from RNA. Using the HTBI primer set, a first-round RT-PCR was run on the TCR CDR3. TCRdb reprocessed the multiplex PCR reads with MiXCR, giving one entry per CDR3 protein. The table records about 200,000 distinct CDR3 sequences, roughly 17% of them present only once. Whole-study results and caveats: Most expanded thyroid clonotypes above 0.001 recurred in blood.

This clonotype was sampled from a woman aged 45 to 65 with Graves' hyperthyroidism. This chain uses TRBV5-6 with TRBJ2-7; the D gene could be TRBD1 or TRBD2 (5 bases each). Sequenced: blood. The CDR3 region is CASSNIQEARGHYEQYF. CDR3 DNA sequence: TGTGCCAGCAGTAATATTCAGGAGGCGAGGGGCCACTACGAGCAGTACTTC.